This T cell receptor (beta chain) was documented in a study of regulatory T cells in long-lasting Graves disease. Time point in this sample: newly diagnosed GD, antithyroid drugs for less than 3 months. PBMC RNA served as the TCR library source. Building of the TCR beta libraries involved iRepertoire HTBI primers and Arm-PCR of CDR3 regions. TCRdb reprocessed the multiplex PCR reads with MiXCR, giving one entry per CDR3 protein. The repertoire holds about 450,000 distinct CDR3 sequences, with 12% to 15% as singletons. General study points: Persistent Graves' patients showed a TCR diversity that was lower than that of newly diagnosed ones.

The length of the CDR3 is 14 residues. Trimming cost V 0 bases and J 5 bases, with 11 bases left between them. CDR1 and CDR2 from the germline V gene are GTSNPN and SVGIG (reference sequence). Regarding this clonotype: Its specificity is unknown. With a much larger clone just one base away, this may be a read error.

The same sample was also used in a study of T cells in Graves' hyperthyroidism and ophthalmopathy. That paper states: The definition of stable Graves' hyperthyroidism was no ophthalmopathy progression within 18 months.

The source of this sequence is a woman between 45 and 60 years old with Graves disease. V and J are TRBV30 and TRBJ2-1; D gene unclear. Here the sequenced sample was peripheral blood mononuclear cells (PBMCs), taken at new diagnosis, from a patient treated with antithyroid drugs. CDR3 bases: TGTGCCTGGAGTGTGGGTTTGGTTCACAATGAGCAGTTCTTC. This encodes CAWSVGLVHNEQFF. The full variable domain, completed using reference TRBV30 and TRBJ2-1, is SQTIHQWPATLVQPVGSPLSLECTVEGTSNPNLYWYRQAAGRGLQLLFYSVGIGQISSEVPQNLSASRPQDRQFILSSKKLLLSDSGFYLCAWSVGLVHNEQFFGPGTRLTVL.